This T cell receptor (beta chain) was found in a study of human T cells and chemical hapten exposure. Study-wide points: After DPC sensitization, TCRs above 1 in 1000 frequency showed no change.

This clonotype came up many times. The antigen is unknown. The library attached unique molecular identifiers to individual cDNA molecules. TCRdb redid the calling of the RACE reads with MiXCR, one entry per CDR3 protein. This sample has approximately 100,000 distinct CDR3 sequences, with about 11% found just once. Time point in this sample: patch test 1, 2 weeks after DPC sensitization. The treatment is: therapeutic diphenylcyclopropenone sensitization with weekly scalp DPC. The clonotype comes from a woman aged 40 to 55 with alopecia areata. Some clones in this sample may be carry-over from other donors' samples. Sequencing was performed on whole blood, taken in connection with sensitization to the hapten diphenylcyclopropenone (DPC).

The chain's CDR3 is CASSERQGRTPLSLSGANVLTF. The CDR3 bases are TGTGCCAGCAGTGAACGACAGGGTCGGACCCCTCTCTCTCTCTCTGGGGCCAACGTCCTGACTTTC. V and J are TRBV6-2 or TRBV6-3 and TRBJ2-6; TRBD1 matches 7 bases. This CDR3 is built from 22 residues. V lost 5 bases to trimming and J lost 0 bases; unmatched junction nucleotides: 22. Germline V CDR1 and CDR2: MNHEY, SVGEGT.